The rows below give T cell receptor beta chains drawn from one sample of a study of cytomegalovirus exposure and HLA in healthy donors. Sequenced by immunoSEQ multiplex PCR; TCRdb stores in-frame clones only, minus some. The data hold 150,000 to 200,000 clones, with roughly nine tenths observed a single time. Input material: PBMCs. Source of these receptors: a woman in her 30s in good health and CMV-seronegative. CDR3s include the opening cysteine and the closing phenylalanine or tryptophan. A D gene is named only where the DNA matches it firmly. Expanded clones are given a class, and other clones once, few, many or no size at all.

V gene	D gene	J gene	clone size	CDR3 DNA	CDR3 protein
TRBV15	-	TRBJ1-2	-	TGTGCCACCAGCAGAGATCGATCAGGGGACTATGGCTACACCTTC	CATSRDRSGDYGYTF
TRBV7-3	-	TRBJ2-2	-	TGTGCCAGCAGCCCAGCAGGGGGGCTGAACACCGGGGAGCTGTTTTTT	CASSPAGGLNTGELFF
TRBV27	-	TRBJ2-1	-	TGTGCCAGCAGGGGGACTTTCAGCTCCTACAATGAGCAGTTCTTC	CASRGTFSSYNEQFF
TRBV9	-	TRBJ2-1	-	TGTGCCAGCAGCACCTTTAGCGGTTACGACAATGAGCAGTTCTTC	CASSTFSGYDNEQFF
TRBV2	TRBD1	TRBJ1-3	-	TGTGCCAGCACAAGGACAGGGAAAGATGGAAACACCATATATTTT	CASTRTGKDGNTIYF
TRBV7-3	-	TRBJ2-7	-	TGTGCCAGCAGCTTAATGCCAGGGGACTACGAGCAGTACTTC	CASSLMPGDYEQYF
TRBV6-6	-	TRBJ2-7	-	TGTGCCAGCAGCCCAGCGGCGACAGTTTCCTACGAGCAGTACTTC	CASSPAATVSYEQYF
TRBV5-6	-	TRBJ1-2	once	TGTGCCAGCAGCTTGGAGCCAGGGTCTAACTATGGCTACACCTTC	CASSLEPGSNYGYTF
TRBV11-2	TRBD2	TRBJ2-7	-	TGTGCCAGCAGCTTAGGACTAGCGGGAGATTACGAGCAGTACTTC	CASSLGLAGDYEQYF
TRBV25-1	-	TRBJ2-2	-	TGTGCCAGCAGCATTATCACCGGGGAGCTGTTTTTT	CASSIITGELFF
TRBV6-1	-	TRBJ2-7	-	TGTGCCAGCAGTGCGCAGATAAATTACGAGCAGTACTTC	CASSAQINYEQYF
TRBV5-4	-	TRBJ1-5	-	TGTGCCAGCAGCCCATATGAGCGGGGGTTACGGCCCAATCAGCCCCAGCATTTT	CASSPYERGLRPNQPQHF
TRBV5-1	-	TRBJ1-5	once	TGCGCCAGCAGCTTGGGGACAGAAAGCAATCAGCCCCAGCATTTT	CASSLGTESNQPQHF
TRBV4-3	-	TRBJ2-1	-	TGCGCCAGCAGCCAAGATCACCCGGGTTGGGGCAATGAGCAGTTCTTC	CASSQDHPGWGNEQFF
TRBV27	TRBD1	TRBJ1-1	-	TGTGCCAGCAGTTACCTCCCTCGACAGGGGAACACTGAAGCTTTCTTT	CASSYLPRQGNTEAFF
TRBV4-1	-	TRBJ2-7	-	TGCGCCAGCAGCCAAGAAGGGGGTCGGAGCGCCGAGCAGTACTTC	CASSQEGGRSAEQYF
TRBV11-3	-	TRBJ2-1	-	TGTGCCAGCAGTGGTAGGGACGGAGACAATGAGCAGTTCTTC	CASSGRDGDNEQFF
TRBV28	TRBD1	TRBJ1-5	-	TGTGCCAGCGCGCCGTGGCAGGGGGTCGGGGTCGGCAATCAGCCCCAGCATTTT	CASAPWQGVGVGNQPQHF
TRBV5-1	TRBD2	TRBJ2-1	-	TGCGCCAGCAGGCCTAGCGGCAATGAGCAGTTCTTC	CASRPSGNEQFF
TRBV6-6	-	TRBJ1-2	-	TGTGCCAGCAGTTATTACGGTAACTATGGCTACACCTTC	CASSYYGNYGYTF
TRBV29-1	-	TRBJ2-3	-	TGCAGCGTTGGTGATAGATTGGGGGCCACAGATACGCAGTATTTT	CSVGDRLGATDTQYF
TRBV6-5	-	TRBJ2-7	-	TGTGCCAGCAGTCCCGACGGAGCCTACGAGCAGTACTTC	CASSPDGAYEQYF
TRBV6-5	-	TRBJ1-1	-	TGTGCCAGCAGCCCCGGACAGAAAATTGAAGCTTTCTTT	CASSPGQKIEAFF
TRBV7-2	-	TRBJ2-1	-	TGTGCCAGCAGCGGAGCCGAGTCCGGCTTGGTGCAGTTCTTC	CASSGAESGLVQFF
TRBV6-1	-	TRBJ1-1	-	TGTGCCAGCCAGAGGGAGGAAGCTTTCTTT	CASQREEAFF
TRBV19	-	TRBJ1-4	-	TGTGCCAGTAGTATGAACGTCCGGCCTAGGGCCGAAAAACTGTTTTTT	CASSMNVRPRAEKLFF
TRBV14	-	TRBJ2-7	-	TGTGCCAGCAGCCAAGTTGCGGGGTTCTACGAGCAGTACTTC	CASSQVAGFYEQYF
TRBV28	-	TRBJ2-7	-	TGTGCCAGCAGCAAGTACCGCGGGCTGAGCTCCTACGAGCAGTACTTC	CASSKYRGLSSYEQYF
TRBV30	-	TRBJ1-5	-	TGTGCCTGGAGAAGTACAGGATACGGCAATCAGCCCCAGCATTTT	CAWRSTGYGNQPQHF
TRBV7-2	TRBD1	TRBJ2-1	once	TGTGCCAGCAGCTCCCTCTCCGGACAGGGTTACAATGAGCAGTTCTTC	CASSSLSGQGYNEQFF
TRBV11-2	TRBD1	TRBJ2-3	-	TGTGCCAGCAGCTCCCAGGGGGCCCCCACAGATACGCAGTATTTT	CASSSQGAPTDTQYF
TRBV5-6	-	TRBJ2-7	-	TGTGCCAGCAGCTCGCCGCTGGAGCAGTACTTC	CASSSPLEQYF
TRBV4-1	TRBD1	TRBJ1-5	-	TGCGCCAGCAGCCAAGATGGGACAGGCCATTCCGGGAAGCCCCAGCATTTT	CASSQDGTGHSGKPQHF
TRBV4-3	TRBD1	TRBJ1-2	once	TGCGCCAGCAGCCAAGATCCCGGGGACAGGGGAAACTATGGCTACACCTTC	CASSQDPGDRGNYGYTF
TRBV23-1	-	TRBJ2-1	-	TGCGCCAGCCGCCCGGGGACTGAGCAGTTCTTC	CASRPGTEQFF
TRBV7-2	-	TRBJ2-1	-	TGTGCCAGCAGCTCGACCATAGGACGGTACAATGAGCAGTTCTTC	CASSSTIGRYNEQFF
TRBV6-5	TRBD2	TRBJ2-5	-	TGTGCCAGCGGGGGGACTAGCGGGGGAAAGACCCAGTACTTC	CASGGTSGGKTQYF
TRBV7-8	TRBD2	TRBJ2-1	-	TGTGCCAGCAGCTTGACTAGCGGTTACAATGAGCAGTTCTTC	CASSLTSGYNEQFF
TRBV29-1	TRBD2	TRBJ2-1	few	TGCAGCGTTGAACTCGGGAGGGCCTGGGTGTACAATGAGCAGTTCTTC	CSVELGRAWVYNEQFF
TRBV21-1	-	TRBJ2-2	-	TGTGCCAGCAGCAGAGACAGGCTGAACACCGGGGAGCTGTTTTTT	CASSRDRLNTGELFF
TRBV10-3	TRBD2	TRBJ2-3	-	TGTGCCATCAGTGAGTCCGCTCGATCCACTAGCGGGAGAGGAGATACGCAGTATTTT	CAISESARSTSGRGDTQYF
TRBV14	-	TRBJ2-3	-	TGTGCCAGCAGCTATAGCTTTGGGAGAGATACGCAGTATTTT	CASSYSFGRDTQYF
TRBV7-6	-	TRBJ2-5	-	TGTGCCAGCAGCTACACTTTTGAGGACGACCAAGAGACCCAGTACTTC	CASSYTFEDDQETQYF
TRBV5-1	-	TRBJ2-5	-	TGCGCCAGCAGCTTGGTTGGCGGGCGGGAGACCCAGTACTTC	CASSLVGGRETQYF
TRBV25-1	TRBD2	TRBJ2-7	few	TGTGCCAGCGGATTAGCGGGAGGGCCCTACGAGCAGTACTTC	CASGLAGGPYEQYF
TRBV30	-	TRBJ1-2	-	TGTGCCTGGAGTGTAGCCAGCTATGGCTACACCTTC	CAWSVASYGYTF
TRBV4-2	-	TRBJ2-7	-	TGTGCCAGCAGCCGCGACTATACCTACGAGCAGTACTTC	CASSRDYTYEQYF
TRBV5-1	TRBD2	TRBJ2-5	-	TGCGCCAGCAGCCCCTCCCCTAGCGGGAGGGCCTGGGAGACCCAGTACTTC	CASSPSPSGRAWETQYF
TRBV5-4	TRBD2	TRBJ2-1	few	TGTGCCAGCAGCTTGGAAAGCGGGAGGTACAATGAGCAGTTCTTC	CASSLESGRYNEQFF
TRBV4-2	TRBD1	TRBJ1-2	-	TGTGCCAGCAATGGAGGGACAGGCTATGGCTACACCTTC	CASNGGTGYGYTF
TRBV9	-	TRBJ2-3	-	TGTGCCAGCAGCGTAGGTAGCTCCGGGTCGTCAGATACGCAGTATTTT	CASSVGSSGSSDTQYF
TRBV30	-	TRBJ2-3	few	TGTGCCTGGAGTCGCGTCGGAACAAGCACAGATACGCAGTATTTT	CAWSRVGTSTDTQYF
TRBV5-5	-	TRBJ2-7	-	TGTGCCAGCAGCCGAACATGGGTGGGATGGTACGAGCAGTACTTC	CASSRTWVGWYEQYF
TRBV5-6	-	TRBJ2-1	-	TGTGCCAGCAGCTTGCTCGACAATGAGCAGTTCTTC	CASSLLDNEQFF
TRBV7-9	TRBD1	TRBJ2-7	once	TGTGCCAGCAGCTTAGCGGGACAGGACGAGCAGTACTTC	CASSLAGQDEQYF
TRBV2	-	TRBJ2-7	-	TGTGCCAGCAGTGAACCTCCGGGTTCCTACGAGCAGTACTTC	CASSEPPGSYEQYF
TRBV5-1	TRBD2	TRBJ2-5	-	TGCGCCAGCAGCCCGGGACTAGCGGGACAAGAGACCCAGTACTTC	CASSPGLAGQETQYF
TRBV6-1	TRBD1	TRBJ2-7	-	TGTGCCAGCAGGATAACAGGGGGTACGCACGAGCAGTACTTC	CASRITGGTHEQYF
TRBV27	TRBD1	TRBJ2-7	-	TGTGCCAGCAGAGACCGGGACAGGGGGATCTACGAGCAGTACTTC	CASRDRDRGIYEQYF
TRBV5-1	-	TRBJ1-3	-	TGCGCCAGCAGTCTTACATCCGGGACTGGAAACACCATATATTTT	CASSLTSGTGNTIYF